Listed here are 27 T cell receptor beta chains from one sample, sequenced in a study of beta chain bispecific antibodies for T cell cancers. Expansion lasted two to three days, with either anti-CD3 antibody OKT3 or CD3/CD28 beads. Whole-study findings and limits: Most targeted TRBV signal came from the leukemia cell line cells, not normal T cells.

Using its own MiXCR run on the 5' RACE reads, TCRdb lists one record per CDR3 protein. This table holds 8,400 or so distinct CDR3 sequences, around 2.2% found once. These receptors' antigens are unknown. Source: T cells from a healthy donor cultured with Jurkat leukemia cells, taken from a culture containing an anti-CD19 bispecific antibody. These receptors all come from a human donor in good health. Some clones in this sample may be carry-over from other donors' samples.

This clonotype is labeled as medium-sized. The rearrangement links TRBV14 to TRBJ2-7; TRBD2 might be the D (6 bases). The CDR3 sequence is 16 residues long. Germline lookup yields CDR1 SGHDN and CDR2 FVKESK. V was trimmed by 0 bases and J by 0 bases, leaving 12 bases between them. The CDR3 loop reads CASSQDKKAGSYEQYF. The CDR3 nucleotides are TGTGCCAGCAGCCAAGATAAAAAAGCGGGCTCCTACGAGCAGTACTTC.

This clonotype was seen at least ten times. The gene calls are TRBV20-1 and TRBJ2-5; D might be TRBD1 (5 bases). This CDR3 comprises 13 residues. The V and J ends lost 0 bases and 5 bases respectively, with 10 bases between them. Germline V CDR1 and CDR2: DFQATT, SNEGSKA (reference sequence). The CDR3 reads CSAREEGDETQYF. The CDR3 coding sequence is TGCAGTGCTAGAGAGGAAGGGGATGAGACCCAGTACTTC.

This clonotype was counted ten times or more. This chain connects TRBV10-3 to TRBJ2-7; 8 positions agree with TRBD1. The CDR3 totals 15 residues. Germline assignment: CDR1 ENHRY and CDR2 SYGVKD. V lost 6 bases and J lost 6; bases outside the gene matches: 13. CDR3 amino acids: CAISPRTGPPVEQYF. The CDR3 DNA sequence: TGTGCCATCAGCCCCAGGACAGGGCCTCCTGTCGAGCAGTACTTC.

This clonotype was recorded at least ten times. The genes are TRBV9 and TRBJ2-3; 9 nucleotides agree with TRBD2. The CDR3 is 17 residues long. The J segment lost 3 bases and the V segment lost 3 bases, leaving 11 bases of the junction unmatched. Germline V CDR1 and CDR2: SGDLS, YYNGEE. The CDR3: CASSAPLAGVGTDTQYF. CDR3 in DNA: TGTGCCAGCAGCGCGCCCTTAGCGGGAGTGGGGACAGATACGCAGTATTTT.

This clonotype was seen at least ten times. This chain links TRBV6-1 with TRBJ1-5, with TRBD1 matching over 8 bases. V shed 1 base and J 6 bases; nucleotides not matched to a gene: 8. CDR1 and CDR2 (germline): MNHNS, SASEGT. The CDR3 is made up of 16 amino acids. CDR3 DNA sequence: TGTGCCAGCAGTGAAGAGGTCAGGGGGCCAGTTCAGCCCCAGCATTTT. Amino acids: CASSEEVRGPVQPQHF.

This clonotype was counted many times. The chain employs TRBV6-6 and TRBJ2-1, with 9 bases identical to TRBD2. The CDR3 covers 15 residues. From germline, CDR1 is MNHNY and CDR2 SVGAGI (reference sequence). V lost 6 bases to trimming and J lost 10 bases; unmatched junction nucleotides: 13. In DNA, the CDR3 is TGTGCCAGCAGCCGGCAGGGCGGGGGGGTTAACGAGCAGTTCTTC. As protein: CASSRQGGGVNEQFF.

This clonotype has a count of ten or more. This chain uses TRBV6-6 with TRBJ2-6; possible D gene TRBD1, 6 bases. Germline V CDR1 and CDR2: MNHNY, SVGAGI (reference sequence). CDR3 length equals 18 residues. Trimming took off 5 bases at V and 0 bases at J, with 17 bases between the two ends. This CDR3 reads CASSSPDSGASGANVLTF. CDR3 in DNA: TGTGCCAGCAGTAGCCCGGACTCAGGGGCCTCTGGGGCCAACGTCCTGACTTTC.

Of note for this clonotype: This may be a read error, as it is one base from a much larger clone. This rearrangement joins TRBV5-6 to TRBJ1-2; D gene unclear. V was clipped by 4 bases and J by 5 bases, with 12 bases between them. The CDR3 length is 13 residues. Germline CDR1 is SGHDT and CDR2 is YYEEEE. The CDR3 nucleotides read TGTGCCAGCAGCGGGGATGTAGAGTATGGCTACACCTTC. Protein: CASSGDVEYGYTF.

The rearrangement uses TRBV5-4 and TRBJ2-7, with a possible D match to TRBD2 (5 bases). Germline V gene data show CDR1 as SGHNT and CDR2 as YYREEE (reference sequence). The CDR3 runs 13 residues. The germline V and J ends were trimmed by 0 bases and 4 bases, with 8 bases remaining between them. CDR3 in DNA: TGTGCCAGCAGCTTGGGGGGAGTTTACGAGCAGTACTTC. Amino acid sequence: CASSLGGVYEQYF.

This clonotype was found many times. The chain has TRBV19 and TRBJ2-5; no clear D. The CDR3 runs 14 residues. V lost 6 bases and J 4 bases, leaving 15 bases between the germline ends. Germline V lookup: CDR1 LNHDA, CDR2 SQIVND (reference sequence). The CDR3 region has the DNA TGTGCCAGTAGGACGGGCCACCAAGGAGAGACCCAGTACTTC. Translation gives CASRTGHQGETQYF. The complete variable domain, with remaining parts taken from reference TRBV19 and TRBJ2-5, reads DGGITQSPKYLFRKEGQNVTLSCEQNLNHDAMYWYRQDPGQGLRLIYYSQIVNDFQKGDIAEGYSVSREKKESFPLTVTSAQKNPTAFYLCASRTGHQGETQYFGPGTRLLVL.

This clonotype was counted ten times or more. The V and J genes are TRBV20-1 and TRBJ2-1, with 10 bases identical to TRBD2. Per germline, CDR1 DFQATT and CDR2 SNEGSKA (reference sequence). The CDR3 is 16 amino acids. V dropped 3 bases and J dropped 6; count of bases not matched to a gene: 11. The CDR3 region is CSASDYSGGLANEQFF. CDR3 nucleotides: TGCAGTGCTAGCGACTATAGCGGGGGGCTTGCCAATGAGCAGTTCTTC.

This clonotype was detected ten times or more. V and J are TRBV5-1 and TRBJ1-6, with D possibly TRBD1 on 5 matching bases. The V end lost 0 bases, the J end lost 0 bases, and 19 bases lay between the germline ends. The CDR3 has 20 amino acids. The germline CDR1 and CDR2 sequences are SGHRS and YFSETQ. The CDR3 DNA reads TGCGCCAGCAGCTTGGCCCCGGTATTTAGACAGAGCTCCTATAATTCACCCCTCCACTTT. Translated, it gives CASSLAPVFRQSSYNSPLHF. Using reference TRBV5-1 and TRBJ1-6 for the parts outside the CDR3, the full variable domain is KAGVTQTPRYLIKTRGQQVTLSCSPISGHRSVSWYQQTPGQGLQFLFEYFSETQRNKGNFPGRFSGRQFSNSRSEMNVSTLELGDSALYLCASSLAPVFRQSSYNSPLHFGNGTRLTVT.

There are many counts of this clonotype. The rearrangement uses TRBV13 and TRBJ2-1, with D perhaps matching TRBD1 or TRBD2 (5 bases each). Germline CDR1 and CDR2: PRHDT and FYEKMQ (reference sequence). V was shortened by 5 bases and J by 10 bases, with 18 bases between the two germline ends. The CDR3 has 14 residues. CDR3 in amino acids: CASSRDRNSFEQFF. The CDR3 coding sequence is TGTGCCAGCAGCAGGGACCGAAATTCCTTCGAGCAGTTCTTC. Looking up the rest from reference TRBV13 and TRBJ2-1 gives the full variable domain: AAGVIQSPRHLIKEKRETATLKCYPIPRHDTVYWYQQGPGQDPQFLISFYEKMQSDKGSIPDRFSAQQFSDYHSELNMSSLELGDSALYFCASSRDRNSFEQFFGPGTRLTVL.

This clonotype was observed many times. J is TRBJ2-3 and V is TRBV5-1; 7 bases are shared with TRBD1. The CDR3 runs 16 residues. Trimming at V came to 0 bases and at J to 1 base, leaving 5 bases not matched to a gene. Germline V gene data show CDR1 as SGHRS and CDR2 as YFSETQ. In nucleotides, the CDR3 is TGCGCCAGCAGCTTGGAAGGGGGCTGGGGCACAGATACGCAGTATTTT. Protein sequence: CASSLEGGWGTDTQYF. Looking up the rest from reference TRBV5-1 and TRBJ2-3 gives the full variable domain: KAGVTQTPRYLIKTRGQQVTLSCSPISGHRSVSWYQQTPGQGLQFLFEYFSETQRNKGNFPGRFSGRQFSNSRSEMNVSTLELGDSALYLCASSLEGGWGTDTQYFGPGTRLTVL.

This clonotype was recorded a few times. The J gene is TRBJ1-2, the V gene TRBV19; no firm D call. V was pared by 7 bases and J by 1 base, with 19 bases between. Germline V gene lookup returns CDR1 LNHDA and CDR2 SQIVND (reference sequence). CDR3 size: 16 residues. CDR3 nucleotides: TGTGCCAGTACCCAAAGGGCAGGAAGTATTAACTATGGCTACACCTTC. This codes for CASTQRAGSINYGYTF.

This clonotype was seen many times. V usage is TRBV7-2 and J usage is TRBJ2-7, with D perhaps assigned TRBD1 or TRBD2 (5 bases each). Trimming stripped 3 bases from V and 5 bases from J, with 17 bases between. From germline, CDR1 is SGHTA and CDR2 FQGNSA. This CDR3 has 15 amino acids. The CDR3 coding sequence is TGTGCCAGCAGCTTCGAGGGCAGGGTAGGGGACGAGCAGTACTTC. Translating gives CASSFEGRVGDEQYF. Variable domain in full (rest from reference TRBV7-2 and TRBJ2-7): GAGVSQSPSNKVTEKGKDVELRCDPISGHTALYWYRQSLGQGLEFLIYFQGNSAPDKSGLPSDRFSAERTGGSVSTLTIQRTQQEDSAVYLCASSFEGRVGDEQYFGPGTRLTVT.

This clonotype was seen at least ten times. The chain uses TRBV20-1 and TRBJ2-3; D is undetermined. V was cut by 1 base and J by 2 bases, with 13 bases left in between. The CDR3 covers 15 residues. Germline lookup yields CDR1 DFQATT and CDR2 SNEGSKA (reference sequence). CDR3 sequence: CSARGQPKPTDTQYF. For the CDR3, the DNA is TGCAGTGCTAGAGGGCAACCGAAGCCCACAGATACGCAGTATTTT.

This clonotype rates as medium-sized. The chain recombines TRBV4-1 with TRBJ1-5, with 10 bases lining up with TRBD1. Trimming took 0 bases from V and 6 from J; bases not matched to a gene: 5. Germline lookup yields CDR1 MGHRA and CDR2 YSYEKL. The CDR3 extends over 16 amino acids. This CDR3 reads CASSQEGQGLGQPQHF. DNA for the CDR3: TGCGCCAGCAGCCAAGAGGGACAGGGGCTGGGTCAGCCCCAGCATTTT.

This clonotype occurred many times. The chain links TRBV27 to TRBJ2-7; weak D call: TRBD2 (7 bases). The CDR3 sequence is 15 residues long. The V gene's germline CDR1 is MNHEY and CDR2 SMNVEV (reference sequence). Trimming shortened V by 8 bases and J by 2 bases, and 19 bases separated the two germline ends. CDR3 loop: CASWGGGRTAYEQYF. The CDR3 DNA sequence: TGTGCCAGCTGGGGCGGGGGCCGGACTGCCTACGAGCAGTACTTC.

The table lists this clonotype with many counts. The CDR3 sequence is CASSLSSRRRNTGELFF. The CDR3 region has the DNA TGTGCCAGCAGCTTAAGTTCTCGCAGGAGGAACACCGGGGAGCTGTTTTTT. This chain uses TRBV13 with TRBJ2-2, with no clear D. This CDR3 spans 17 amino acids. V lost 2 bases and J lost 1, with 14 bases in between. Germline V gene sequence: CDR1 PRHDT, CDR2 FYEKMQ (reference sequence). Full variable domain (remainder filled in from reference TRBV13 and TRBJ2-2): AAGVIQSPRHLIKEKRETATLKCYPIPRHDTVYWYQQGPGQDPQFLISFYEKMQSDKGSIPDRFSAQQFSDYHSELNMSSLELGDSALYFCASSLSSRRRNTGELFFGEGSRLTVL.

This clonotype was seen a few times. The chain uses TRBV19 and TRBJ1-5; the match to TRBD1 covers 7 bases. CDR3 length: 14 residues. Germline lookup yields CDR1 LNHDA and CDR2 SQIVND (reference sequence). The junction had 7 bases not matched to a gene; V was cut back by 7 bases and J by 4 bases. CDR3 sequence reads: CASKVSGGNQPQHF. Written as DNA, the CDR3 is TGTGCCAGTAAAGTCTCAGGGGGTAATCAGCCCCAGCATTTT.

This chain links TRBV27 with TRBJ2-1; 12 bases line up with TRBD1. Germline V gene data show CDR1 as MNHEY and CDR2 as SMNVEV (reference sequence). V dropped 4 bases and J dropped 1; count of bases not matched to a gene: 11. The CDR3 sequence is 19 residues long. The CDR3 DNA reads TGTGCCAGCAGTTCCGGCGGGACAGGGGGCGCGGGATCCTACAATGAGCAGTTCTTC. Amino acid sequence: CASSSGGTGGAGSYNEQFF.

This clonotype occurred many times. The V gene is TRBV2, the J gene TRBJ2-7, with D unresolved. V dropped 6 bases and J dropped 3 bases, with 18 bases sitting between them. The CDR3 has 15 residues. Germline values: CDR1 SNHLY, CDR2 FYNNEI. The chain's CDR3 is CASSTGLPFLYEQYF. DNA of the CDR3: TGTGCCAGCAGCACGGGCCTCCCTTTCCTCTACGAGCAGTACTTC.

This clonotype was picked up many times. J is TRBJ1-2 and V is TRBV5-1; the D gene is possibly TRBD1 (5 bases). CDR3 length: 14 amino acids. Germline lookup yields CDR1 SGHRS and CDR2 YFSETQ. The V end was cut by 2 bases, the J end by 3 bases, with 11 bases between. CDR3 nucleotides: TGCGCCAGCAGCTTAGGGGCCGTTGACTATGGCTACACCTTC. This sequence encodes CASSLGAVDYGYTF.

This clonotype occurred a few times. The rearrangement uses TRBV7-2 and TRBJ2-5; D is possibly TRBD2 (5 bases). The CDR3 consists of 15 residues. Germline CDR1 SGHTA, CDR2 FQGNSA. Trimming pared 5 bases from V and 2 bases from J, leaving 15 bases between. The CDR3: CASSPGGAAQETQYF. CDR3 DNA: TGTGCCAGCAGCCCCGGAGGAGCGGCTCAAGAGACCCAGTACTTC. The complete variable domain, with remaining parts taken from reference TRBV7-2 and TRBJ2-5, reads GAGVSQSPSNKVTEKGKDVELRCDPISGHTALYWYRQSLGQGLEFLIYFQGNSAPDKSGLPSDRFSAERTGGSVSTLTIQRTQQEDSAVYLCASSPGGAAQETQYFGPGTRLLVL.

This clonotype was seen a few times. This rearrangement joins TRBV6-2 or TRBV6-3 to TRBJ2-1; unclear D gene. The CDR3 length is 17 residues. V shed 4 bases and J shed 2 bases, with 18 bases lying between them. CDR1 is MNHEY and CDR2 is SVGEGT in the germline V gene. In nucleotides, the CDR3 is TGTGCCAGCAGTTTAACCCCGGCTGTAAAAACCTACAATGAGCAGTTCTTC. It translates to CASSLTPAVKTYNEQFF.

This clonotype was observed at least ten times. The J gene is TRBJ2-1, the V gene TRBV7-6; D is perhaps TRBD2 (5 bases). The V end lost 4 bases, the J end lost 3 bases, and 10 bases lay between the germline ends. CDR3 length equals 14 residues. The V gene's germline CDR1 is SGHVS and CDR2 FNYEAQ. The CDR3 region has the DNA TGTGCCAGCAGCTCGTCCGGGGACTACAATGAGCAGTTCTTC. It translates to CASSSSGDYNEQFF.